The entry that follows covers one T cell receptor (beta chain) sequence. This clonotype was seen at least ten times. Its antigen specificity is not known. The record has no base qualities; no much larger clone is one base away. This entry is derived from a study of T-cell reconstitution after alpha-beta-depleted transplantation in children (dated by TCRdb to about 2016). About the full investigation: The study quantitatively tracked T-cell immune reconstitution after TCRalphabeta/CD19-depleted allogeneic hematopoietic cell transplantation in children using TCR repertoire profiling. Study-wide conclusions, independent of this receptor: In some patients, the high TCRbeta diversity seen at day 60 was put down to recipient T cells and intrathymic progenitors that had survived conditioning. About two months after transplant, the apparently early recovery of alphabetaT-cell counts reportedly depended on just several hundred clones that had expanded rapidly and came from non-depleted graft cells. The frequencies of hyperexpanded clones fell over the following months, and after one year, T-cell counts and TCRbeta diversity were mostly attributed to newly produced T cells.

Receptor libraries were prepared by PCR. Sequenced using an Illumina HiSeq 2500. Molecular barcoding was employed in the preparation of TCR libraries, with unique molecular identifiers being used to normalize TCRbeta repertoire quantification. TCRdb reworked the public reads: Q25 trimming with fastp, MiXCR clone assembly, productive beta chains retained. A single entry per CDR3 protein holds the most common genes and DNA from its merged rows. This sample comprises 250,000 to 300,000 distinct CDR3 sequences, roughly 7.8% of them detected only once. The ten largest account for approximately 9.6% of the sample. Relative to germline, V is 4 bases shorter and J is 5 bases shorter, with 11 bases between their ends. The cysteine opens and the phenylalanine closes a CDR3 of 13 amino acids. Only CDR3 DNA is held: 39 bases, read in frame from base 1. CDR1 and CDR2, per the germline V gene (reference sequence), are SEHNR and FQNEAQ.

The sample's treatment or condition label, decoded: allogeneic hematopoietic cell transplantation with graft depleted of TCRalphabeta T cells and CD19 B cells. TCRalphabeta/CD19-depleted allogeneic hematopoietic cell grafts were given to the transplant recipients, all of whom were children. The sequenced sample was peripheral blood, obtained 360 days after TCRalphabeta/CD19-depleted stem cell transplant. The sequence came from a female patient aged 2-9 years who had a stem cell transplant for Fanconi anemia, so the T cells may come from the graft donor. The chain couples TRBV7-9 to TRBJ2-5, with the D call tentatively TRBD1 or TRBD2, each fitting 5 bases. The CDR3 has the sequence CASSWDVRETQYF. The sequenced DNA is TGTGCCAGCAGCTGGGACGTGAGGGAGACCCAGTACTTC.